Listed here are 2 T cell receptor beta chains from one sample, sequenced in a study of post-analysis software for immune sequencing data. Every TCR beta cDNA library bore unique molecular identifiers. From the PCR reads, TCRdb called clonotypes with MiXCR, one entry per CDR3 protein. Of fewer than 550,000 distinct CDR3 sequences in the sample, around a third were seen once. The study, taken as a whole, reports: TRBV segments more frequent in patients than in controls numbered roughly 5 and included TRBV5-6, TRBV5-1 and TRBV20-1.

These receptors are not linked to any known antigen. Sequencing used blood. Every receptor here comes from a girl aged 2 to 17 with multiple sclerosis.

Comments on this clonotype: Germline is not matched at one junction end, which may reflect a read error. V usage is TRBV12-3 or TRBV12-4 and J usage is TRBJ2-3; TRBD2 matches 10 bases. The CDR3 runs 17 residues. CDR3 sequence: CASSLAPPGLATDAQYF. DNA for the CDR3: TGTGCCAGCAGTTTAGCACCACCGGGACTAGCGACAGATGCGCAGTATTTT.

This clonotype was counted between two and nine times. This chain uses TRBV5-1 with TRBJ2-5; weak D call: TRBD2 (5 bases). The V gene's germline CDR1 is SGHRS and CDR2 YFSETQ. Deletions cut 4 bases from V and 5 bases from J, with 15 bases between. This CDR3 is 14 amino acids long. CDR3 DNA: TGCGCCAGCAGCCCGCGGGCAGGTGGGGAGACCCAGTACTTC. This encodes CASSPRAGGETQYF.